A single sample is the source of the 13 T cell receptor beta chains below, sequenced in a study of blood T cell repertoires in COVID-19. Some clones are missing from TCRdb's copy, which holds only in-frame ones; the method was immunoSEQ multiplex PCR. The table includes a few hundred thousand clones, about 90% detected once. Sequencing used PBMCs or T cells enriched from blood (not recorded which). The receptors come from a woman between 18 and 29 years old with acute COVID-19.

In its sample, this clone was seen once. V and J are TRBV7-2 and TRBJ2-7, with D hard to call. The CDR3 runs 14 residues. Germline V gene lookup returns CDR1 SGHTA and CDR2 FQGNSA. V gave up 0 bases and J gave up 0 bases, with 6 bases separating them. CDR3 in amino acids: CASSLAGNSYEQYF. For the CDR3, the DNA is TGTGCCAGCAGCTTAGCGGGCAACTCCTACGAGCAGTACTTC.

This clone was observed a single time. The J gene is TRBJ1-4, the V gene TRBV28, with 9 bases lining up with TRBD1. The CDR3 is made up of 14 amino acids. V was clipped by 10 bases and J by 7 bases; unmatched bases: 10. The V gene's germline CDR1 is MDHEN and CDR2 SYDVKM. The CDR3 DNA reads TGTGCCACCCTGGAGGGGGGACAGGGTGAAAAACTGTTTTTT. Translation: CATLEGGQGEKLFF.

A single count supports this clone. V gene TRBV11-2 combines with J gene TRBJ2-1; TRBD1 aligns across 11 bases. The V segment lost 0 bases and the J segment 7 bases; nucleotides outside the gene matches: 5. The CDR3 is 16 amino acids. Germline assignment: CDR1 SGHAT and CDR2 FQNNGV. CDR3 loop: CASSLDLGTGGNEQFF. In nucleotides, the CDR3 is TGTGCCAGCAGCTTAGATTTAGGGACAGGGGGTAATGAGCAGTTCTTC.

V usage is TRBV11-3 and J usage is TRBJ1-2; TRBD1 is a possible D gene (5 bases). Germline CDR1 is SGHNT and CDR2 is YENEEA. The CDR3 contains 13 residues. Trimming removed 5 bases at V and 4 bases at J, with 11 bases between. Here the CDR3 reads CASSQFDSYGYTF. The CDR3 nucleotides are TGTGCCAGCAGCCAGTTTGACAGCTATGGCTACACCTTC.

The rearrangement joins TRBV24-1 to TRBJ2-7; TRBD1 aligns across 8 bases. CDR3 length: 13 amino acids. Germline V gives CDR1 KGHDR, CDR2 SFDVKD. V lost 4 bases and J lost 7; bases outside the gene matches: 5. CDR3 amino acids: CATSDPDRVEQYF. The DNA for the CDR3 is TGTGCCACCAGTGACCCGGACAGGGTAGAGCAGTACTTC.

The chain recombines TRBV7-9 with TRBJ2-1, with TRBD2 as a possible D gene (5 bases). The CDR3 is 18 residues long. Germline CDR1 reads SEHNR; CDR2 reads FQNEAQ (reference sequence). The V and J ends lost 1 base and 8 bases respectively, with 24 bases between them. The CDR3 DNA follows: TGTGCCAGCAGCTTAGATACGGGGTTTACATCCTACGTCGATGAGCAGTTCTTC. Protein sequence: CASSLDTGFTSYVDEQFF.

V gene TRBV28 combines with J gene TRBJ2-7; 9 bases match TRBD1. Germline V lookup: CDR1 MDHEN, CDR2 SYDVKM. J gave up 0 bases and V 5 bases, and 5 bases lay outside the gene matches. The CDR3 has 15 residues. The CDR3 coding sequence is TGTGCCAGCAGTGGAGGACAGGGGAGCTCCTACGAGCAGTACTTC. This translates into CASSGGQGSSYEQYF.

The chain combines TRBV11-2 with TRBJ2-1; TRBD2 agrees at 11 bases. This CDR3 is 17 amino acids long. Germline trimming cut 4 bases from V and 3 bases from J; bases unmatched to any gene: 8. CDR1 is SGHAT and CDR2 is FQNNGV in the germline V gene. The CDR3 sequence: CASSSTGLAGGYNEQFF. CDR3 sequence (DNA): TGTGCCAGCAGCTCCACGGGGCTAGCGGGGGGCTACAATGAGCAGTTCTTC.

The rearrangement links TRBV24-1 to TRBJ2-3; a weak D match, TRBD2 (6 bases). The V gene's germline CDR1 is KGHDR and CDR2 SFDVKD. The CDR3 is made up of 14 amino acids. Trimming cost V 3 bases and J 6 bases, with 12 bases left between them. DNA for the CDR3: TGTGCCACCAGTGATCCCCGCGGAGGGGATACGCAGTATTTT. Its protein is CATSDPRGGDTQYF.

This clone has at least ten counts. The J gene is TRBJ1-6, the V gene TRBV11-2; no firm D call. This CDR3 comprises 14 residues. Germline loops: CDR1 SGHAT, CDR2 FQNNGV. V dropped 1 base and J dropped 9 bases, with 10 bases sitting between them. In DNA, the CDR3 is TGTGCCAGCAGCTTAGCAGGTGGTGGTTCACCCCTCCACTTT. This translates into CASSLAGGGSPLHF.

This chain connects TRBV6-5 to TRBJ2-1, with 8 positions matching TRBD2. J gave up 4 bases and V 7 bases, and 9 bases lay outside the gene matches. The CDR3 covers 15 residues. Germline loops: CDR1 MNHEY, CDR2 SVGAGI. For the CDR3, the DNA is TGTGCCAGCACCGAGGGACTAGGACTTTACAATGAGCAGTTCTTC. It translates to CASTEGLGLYNEQFF.

This chain uses TRBV19 with TRBJ2-2; 9 bases are a match to TRBD2. The germline gives CDR1 LNHDA, CDR2 SQIVND (reference sequence). This CDR3 comprises 15 residues. The J segment lost 7 bases and the V segment lost 5 bases, leaving 8 bases of the junction unmatched. The DNA of the CDR3 is TGTGCCAGTAGTTATCTAGCGGGAAGCCTCGGGGAGCTGTTTTTT. Translated, it gives CASSYLAGSLGELFF.

This chain links TRBV24-1 with TRBJ2-3; TRBD2 is a possible D gene (5 bases). The V gene lost 4 bases and the J gene lost 2 bases, with 9 bases spanning the gap. The CDR3 contains 14 residues. Per the germline V gene, CDR1 is KGHDR and CDR2 is SFDVKD. The CDR3 region has the DNA TGTGCCACCAGTGACCTACTAGACACAGATACGCAGTATTTT. Translated: CATSDLLDTDTQYF.